Following are 26 T cell receptor beta chains from one sample sequenced in a study of blood T cell repertoires in COVID-19. Produced via immunoSEQ multiplex PCR; TCRdb's table is partial and in-frame only. The repertoire consists of approximately 170,000 clones, with under 85% occurring once and the leading ten covering about 1.2%. Sequenced material: peripheral blood. These TCRs come from a man aged 60 to 75 who had recovered from COVID-19.

This chain's CDR3 is CASSLSGPSTDTQYF. The CDR3 nucleotides are TGTGCCAGCAGCCTTAGCGGCCCTAGCACAGATACGCAGTATTTT. The chain combines TRBV5-6 with TRBJ2-3; possibly TRBD2 for D (6 bases). Germline-derived CDR1 and CDR2 are SGHDT and YYEEEE. Trimming removed 4 bases at V and 0 bases at J, with 12 bases between. This CDR3 region has 15 residues. Using reference TRBV5-6 and TRBJ2-3 for the parts outside the CDR3, the full variable domain is DAGVTQSPTHLIKTRGQQVTLRCSPKSGHDTVSWYQQALGQGPQFIFQYYEEEERQRGNFPDRFSGHQFPNYSSELNVNALLLGDSALYLCASSLSGPSTDTQYFGPGTRLTVL.

V and J are TRBV12-5 and TRBJ2-6; perhaps TRBD2 as D (7 bases). V lost 2 bases and J 0 bases, leaving 23 bases between the germline ends. Germline V gives CDR1 LGHNT, CDR2 FRNRAP. This CDR3 comprises 21 residues. The DNA of the CDR3 is TGTGCTAGTGGTTTGCTGAGGGGGGGTGGCGGGGATTCCTCTGGGGCCAACGTCCTGACTTTC. As protein: CASGLLRGGGGDSSGANVLTF.

This clone was observed once. V usage is TRBV5-1 and J usage is TRBJ2-1; 14 bases are shared with TRBD2. Germline values: CDR1 SGHRS, CDR2 YFSETQ. With V trimmed by 4 bases and J by 6 bases, 9 bases remained unmatched. CDR3 size: 17 residues. CDR3 sequence reads: CASSLRTSGGTPNEQFF. The CDR3 DNA reads as TGCGCCAGCAGCCTTCGGACTAGCGGGGGGACTCCCAATGAGCAGTTCTTC.

This CDR3 reads CASSSGTSGRTDTQYF. Written as DNA, the CDR3 is TGTGCCAGCAGCTCCGGGACTAGCGGCCGAACAGATACGCAGTATTTT. This chain connects TRBV5-4 to TRBJ2-3, with 11 bases lining up with TRBD2. Trimming removed 3 bases from V and 3 bases from J; junction bases left unmatched: 6. Germline V gene data show CDR1 as SGHNT and CDR2 as YYREEE (reference sequence). This CDR3 is built from 16 residues. The full variable domain, rest sourced from reference TRBV5-4 and TRBJ2-3, is ETGVTQSPTHLIKTRGQQVTLRCSSQSGHNTVSWYQQALGQGPQFIFQYYREEENGRGNFPPRFSGLQFPNYSSELNVNALELDDSALYLCASSSGTSGRTDTQYFGPGTRLTVL.

The rearrangement uses TRBV2 and TRBJ1-4; 7 bases are shared with TRBD1. The CDR3 runs to 13 residues. Trimming took 11 bases from V and 5 from J; bases not matched to a gene: 8. CDR1 SNHLY and CDR2 FYNNEI come from the germline V gene. The DNA of the CDR3 is TGTGCCCGAGCGGACAGGACAAATGAAAAACTGTTTTTT. Residues: CARADRTNEKLFF.

V gene TRBV9 combines with J gene TRBJ2-1; the match to TRBD2 covers 7 bases. Trimming took 0 bases from V and 1 from J; bases not matched to a gene: 1. This CDR3 has 15 residues. Germline-derived CDR1 and CDR2 are SGDLS and YYNGEE. This CDR3 is CASSVERESYNEQFF. DNA for the CDR3: TGTGCCAGCAGCGTAGAGCGGGAATCCTACAATGAGCAGTTCTTC.

The rearrangement uses TRBV15 and TRBJ1-2, with D possibly being TRBD1 (6 bases). V lost 5 bases and J 4 bases, leaving 8 bases between the germline ends. Germline V gives CDR1 LNHNV, CDR2 YYDKDF (reference sequence). This CDR3 contains 12 residues. The CDR3 nucleotides read TGTGCCACCAGCCGGGACACCTATGGCTACACCTTC. This sequence encodes CATSRDTYGYTF.

The genes are TRBV10-3 and TRBJ1-3; 8 bases align to TRBD1. The CDR3 is 16 amino acids. The germline CDR1 and CDR2 sequences are ENHRY and SYGVKD. Unmatched junction bases numbered 9, after V lost 5 bases and J lost 3 bases. CDR3 in amino acids: CAISPSDGTGGNTIYF. The CDR3 nucleotides read TGTGCCATCAGTCCCTCGGACGGGACAGGTGGAAACACCATATATTTT.

The chain combines TRBV7-9 with TRBJ1-5; the D is unclear. V was cut by 5 bases and J by 1 base, with 9 bases left in between. The germline CDR1 and CDR2 sequences are SEHNR and FQNEAQ (reference sequence). The CDR3 runs 14 residues. The CDR3 protein is CASSLPGSNQPQHF. The CDR3 DNA follows: TGTGCCAGCAGCCTCCCGGGAAGCAATCAGCCCCAGCATTTT.

The CDR3 loop is CASSLAQGDTEAFF. CDR3 nucleotide sequence: TGTGCCAGCAGCTTAGCTCAGGGCGACACTGAAGCTTTCTTT. The chain carries TRBV7-9 and TRBJ1-1, with D perhaps TRBD1 (5 bases). The germline CDR1 and CDR2 sequences are SEHNR and FQNEAQ (reference sequence). Deletions cut 0 bases from V and 3 bases from J, with 8 bases between. The CDR3 extends over 14 amino acids.

The chain recombines TRBV3-1 (or the pseudogene TRBV3-2) with TRBJ1-4, with a possible D match to TRBD1 (5 bases). CDR3 length: 18 amino acids. In germline, CDR1 is LGHDT, CDR2 YNNKEL (reference sequence). Trimming shortened V by 2 bases and J by 2 bases, and 18 bases separated the two germline ends. The chain's CDR3 is CASSQSHGPGGTNEKLFF. Here the CDR3 DNA reads TGTGCCAGCAGCCAATCTCACGGGCCTGGGGGGACTAATGAAAAACTGTTTTTT.

The rearrangement joins TRBV6-5 to TRBJ2-3, with D perhaps TRBD1 (5 bases). Trimming took 5 bases from V and 3 from J, leaving 15 bases between them. The CDR3 spans 15 residues. Germline V gene data show CDR1 as MNHEY and CDR2 as SVGAGI. The chain's CDR3 is CASSQLGRGTDTQYF. CDR3 DNA sequence: TGTGCCAGCAGTCAACTGGGGCGTGGGACAGATACGCAGTATTTT.

This sequence joins TRBV2 and TRBJ1-2; 9 bases align to TRBD1. The CDR3 is 14 amino acids. Trimming removed 0 bases from V and 5 bases from J; junction bases left unmatched: 1. Germline V gene lookup returns CDR1 SNHLY and CDR2 FYNNEI. The CDR3 DNA reads TGTGCCAGCAGTGAAGCCGGGACAGGGTATGGCTACACCTTC. Translation: CASSEAGTGYGYTF.

The chain joins TRBV5-4 to TRBJ2-7, with D possibly TRBD1 on 6 matching bases. The CDR3 is 14 amino acids. Looked up from germline, CDR1 is SGHNT and CDR2 is YYREEE (reference sequence). The V gene lost 2 bases and the J gene lost 0 bases, with 9 bases spanning the gap. The CDR3 reads CASSFRGHSYEQYF. In DNA form, the CDR3 reads TGTGCCAGCAGCTTCAGGGGCCACTCCTACGAGCAGTACTTC.

This clone was seen a handful of times. V gene TRBV3-1 (or the pseudogene TRBV3-2) combines with J gene TRBJ1-1; D uncertain. The V and J ends lost 1 base and 0 bases respectively, with 6 bases between them. CDR1 and CDR2 from the germline V gene are LGHDT and YNNKEL (reference sequence). The CDR3 runs to 14 residues. CDR3 region: CASSQVRLNTEAFF. The DNA for the CDR3 is TGTGCCAGCAGCCAAGTGAGGCTGAACACTGAAGCTTTCTTT.

In regard to this clone: One end of the junction fails to match germline, which may point to a read error. This rearrangement joins TRBV6-5 to TRBJ1-1; 8 positions agree with TRBD1. Looked up from germline, CDR1 is MNHEY and CDR2 is SVGAGI. The CDR3 is 12 residues long. CDR3 nucleotides: TGTGCCAGCAGTCACTCCACAGGGGGAGCTTTCTTT. Protein product: CASSHSTGGAFF.

This clone was observed a few times. This sequence joins TRBV7-9 and TRBJ2-6; TRBD1 might be the D (5 bases). The V gene lost 5 bases and the J gene lost 2 bases, with 13 bases spanning the gap. CDR3 length equals 16 residues. Germline CDR1 reads SEHNR; CDR2 reads FQNEAQ (reference sequence). In DNA form, the CDR3 reads TGTGCCAGCAGCCCTTTAGTAGGGGCTGGGGCCAACGTCCTGACTTTC. Translated, it gives CASSPLVGAGANVLTF. Looking up the rest from reference TRBV7-9 and TRBJ2-6 gives the full variable domain: DTGVSQNPRHKITKRGQNVTFRCDPISEHNRLYWYRQTLGQGPEFLTYFQNEAQLEKSRLLSDRFSAERPKGSFSTLEIQRTEQGDSAMYLCASSPLVGAGANVLTFGAGSRLTVL.

This sequence joins TRBV18 and TRBJ1-4; 7 nucleotides align to TRBD1. Germline lookup yields CDR1 KGHSH and CDR2 LQKENI. J gave up 8 bases and V 4 bases, and 7 bases lay outside the gene matches. The CDR3 contains 14 residues. CDR3: CASSLGGSEEKLFF. CDR3 in DNA: TGTGCCAGCTCACTAGGGGGCTCGGAGGAAAAACTGTTTTTT.

The count of this clone is one. The chain uses TRBV9 and TRBJ2-5, with D hard to call. The CDR3 covers 14 residues. Germline-derived CDR1 and CDR2 are SGDLS and YYNGEE. V shed 0 bases and J shed 7 bases, with 13 bases lying between them. In DNA, the CDR3 is TGTGCCAGCAGCGTAGATGGTACACCAGGGACCCAGTACTTC. It translates to CASSVDGTPGTQYF.

This chain uses TRBV6-2 or TRBV6-3 with TRBJ2-7; maybe TRBD1 (5 bases). CDR1 and CDR2 (germline): MNHEY, SVGEGT. The ends were cut back, 0 bases at V and 2 bases at J, with 14 bases in the middle. The length of the CDR3 is 16 residues. CDR3 sequence (DNA): TGTGCCAGCAGTTACTCCCAGACAGAGCACCCCTACGAGCAGTACTTC. Translation gives CASSYSQTEHPYEQYF.

V is TRBV12-3 or TRBV12-4 and J is TRBJ2-1; possible D gene TRBD2, 5 bases. This CDR3 spans 11 amino acids. V was pared by 5 bases and J by 10 bases, with 9 bases between. As DNA, the CDR3 is TGTGCCAGCAGTGACGAGGGAGAGCAGTTCTTC. The encoded protein is CASSDEGEQFF.

The V call is TRBV6-6, the J call TRBJ1-2; TRBD1 might be the D (6 bases). The CDR3 sequence is 13 residues long. V was shortened by 5 bases and J by 4 bases, with 11 bases between the two germline ends. From germline, CDR1 is MNHNY and CDR2 SVGAGI (reference sequence). The CDR3 DNA sequence: TGTGCCAGCAGTCCACAGGGTCCCTATGGCTACACCTTC. This translates into CASSPQGPYGYTF.

The V gene is TRBV7-3, the J gene TRBJ2-1, with 7 bases lining up with TRBD1. This CDR3 spans 15 amino acids. J gave up 9 bases and V 5 bases, and 13 bases lay outside the gene matches. The germline CDR1 and CDR2 sequences are SGHTA and FQGTGA. Here the CDR3 DNA reads TGTGCCAGCAGCCCAACACAGGGGATGGTTGTTGAGCAGTTCTTC. It translates to CASSPTQGMVVEQFF.

The rearrangement links TRBV19 to TRBJ1-5; possible D gene TRBD1, 5 bases. Germline V CDR1 and CDR2: LNHDA, SQIVND (reference sequence). This CDR3 comprises 17 residues. The ends were cut back, 5 bases at V and 2 bases at J, with 19 bases in the middle. The CDR3 coding sequence is TGTGCCAGTAGTCGCTCAACAGGAAATTTGGGCAATCAGCCCCAGCATTTT. As protein: CASSRSTGNLGNQPQHF.

This clone has a single count. The chain couples TRBV7-2 to TRBJ2-3, with 8 bases fitting TRBD2. This CDR3 has 15 amino acids. V trimming: 4 bases; J trimming: 2 bases; junction bases outside the gene matches: 5. CDR1 is SGHTA, CDR2 FQGNSA, per germline. The CDR3 DNA reads as TGTGCCAGCAGCTGGCGCGGGGGGACCACAGATACGCAGTATTTT. This codes for CASSWRGGTTDTQYF.

This chain's CDR3 is CASSGRLAGRDEQFF. CDR3 nucleotides: TGTGCCAGCAGCGGAAGACTAGCGGGGCGGGATGAGCAGTTCTTC. The rearrangement joins TRBV9 to TRBJ2-1; 11 nucleotides match TRBD2. This CDR3 comprises 15 residues. Germline values: CDR1 SGDLS, CDR2 YYNGEE. J was trimmed by 8 bases and V by 3 bases; bases with no gene match: 7.